The T cell receptor (beta chain) under discussion was sequenced for a study of cytomegalovirus exposure and HLA in healthy donors. Study-wide points: The finding came from a later analysis; first-cohort TCR clusters tended to co-occur in the 110 or so validation repertoires.

Turning to this clone: Its target is unknown.

V trimming: 3 bases; J trimming: 8 bases; junction bases outside the gene matches: 7. Looked up from germline, CDR1 is MNHNS and CDR2 is SASEGT. The CDR3 covers 15 residues. Repertoires were generated with immunoSEQ multiplex PCR, while TCRdb's copy carries only in-frame clones and drops some. This sample has roughly 250,000 clones, with around 87% found just once. This clonotype was obtained from a woman under 40 in good health and CMV-seropositive. The source material was PBMCs. The V call is TRBV6-1, the J call TRBJ2-1; TRBD2 matches 10 bases. The CDR3 nucleotides are TGTGCCAGCAGTGATAGAGCGGGAGGGCCCGATGAGCAGTTCTTC. Protein sequence: CASSDRAGGPDEQFF.